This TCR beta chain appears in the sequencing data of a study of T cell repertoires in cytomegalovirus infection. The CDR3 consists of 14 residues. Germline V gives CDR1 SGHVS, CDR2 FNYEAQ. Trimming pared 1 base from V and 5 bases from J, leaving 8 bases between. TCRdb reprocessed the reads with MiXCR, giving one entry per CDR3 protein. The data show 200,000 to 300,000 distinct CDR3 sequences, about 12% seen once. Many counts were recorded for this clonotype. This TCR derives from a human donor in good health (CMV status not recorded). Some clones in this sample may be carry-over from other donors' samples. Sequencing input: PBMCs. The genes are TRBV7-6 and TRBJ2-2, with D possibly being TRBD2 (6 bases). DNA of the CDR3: TGTGCCAGCAGCTTAGTTCGGGGGACCGGGGAGCTGTTTTTT. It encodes CASSLVRGTGELFF.